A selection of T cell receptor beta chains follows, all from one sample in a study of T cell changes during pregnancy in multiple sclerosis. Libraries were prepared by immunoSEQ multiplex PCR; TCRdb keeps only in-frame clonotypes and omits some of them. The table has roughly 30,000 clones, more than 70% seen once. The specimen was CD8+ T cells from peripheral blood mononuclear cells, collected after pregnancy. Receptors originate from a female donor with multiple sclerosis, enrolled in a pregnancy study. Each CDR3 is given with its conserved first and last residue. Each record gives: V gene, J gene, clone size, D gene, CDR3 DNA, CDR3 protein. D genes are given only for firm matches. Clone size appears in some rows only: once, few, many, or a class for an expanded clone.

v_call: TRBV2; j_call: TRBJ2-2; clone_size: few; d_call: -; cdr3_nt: TGTGCCAGCAGAACAGGGTCATCGAACACCGGGGAGCTGTTTTTT; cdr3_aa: CASRTGSSNTGELFF
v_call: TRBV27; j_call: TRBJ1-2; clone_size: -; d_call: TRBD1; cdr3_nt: TGTGCCAGGCCGGGACAGGGACTTGGAGCTAACTATGGCTACACCTTC; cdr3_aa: CARPGQGLGANYGYTF
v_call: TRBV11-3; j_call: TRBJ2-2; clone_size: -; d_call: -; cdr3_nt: TGTGCCAGCAGCTCTATAGCCGGGGAGCTGTTTTTT; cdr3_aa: CASSSIAGELFF
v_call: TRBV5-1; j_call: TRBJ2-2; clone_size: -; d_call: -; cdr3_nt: TGCGCCAGCAGCTTTGTGGGGGCTTATACCGGGGAGCTGTTTTTT; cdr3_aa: CASSFVGAYTGELFF
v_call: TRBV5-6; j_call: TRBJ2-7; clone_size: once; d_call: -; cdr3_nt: TGTGCCAGCAGCTTTGGCTCTAGCTACACCTACGAGCAGTACTTC; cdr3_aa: CASSFGSSYTYEQYF
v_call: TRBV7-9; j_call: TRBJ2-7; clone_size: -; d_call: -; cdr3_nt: TGTGCCAGCAGCTTAGGTAGACCTAGGAGCTCCTACGAGCAGTACTTC; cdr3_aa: CASSLGRPRSSYEQYF
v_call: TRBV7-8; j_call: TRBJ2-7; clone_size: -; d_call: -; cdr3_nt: TGTGCCAGCAGCAACCACCGAGACGAGCAGTACTTC; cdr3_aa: CASSNHRDEQYF
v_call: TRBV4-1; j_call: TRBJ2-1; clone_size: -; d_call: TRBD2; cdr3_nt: TGCGCCAGCAGCCAAACGGAAGCGGGGTTGACGGACAATGAGCAGTTCTTC; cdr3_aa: CASSQTEAGLTDNEQFF
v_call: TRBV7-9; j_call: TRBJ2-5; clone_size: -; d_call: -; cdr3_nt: TGTGCCAGCAGCCTCGCGAGGGACCAGTACTTC; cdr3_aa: CASSLARDQYF
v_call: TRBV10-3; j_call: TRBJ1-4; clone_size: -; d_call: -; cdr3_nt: TGTGCCATCAGTGAAACAGTTAATGAAAAACTGTTTTTT; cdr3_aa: CAISETVNEKLFF
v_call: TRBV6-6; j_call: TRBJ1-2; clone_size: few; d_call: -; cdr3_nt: TGTGCCAGCAGTTACCCCAGTGCCTACACCTTC; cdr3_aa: CASSYPSAYTF
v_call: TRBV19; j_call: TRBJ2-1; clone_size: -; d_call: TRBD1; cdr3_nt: TGTGCCAGTAGTTTGGACAGGACCTATGAGCAGTTCTTC; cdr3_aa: CASSLDRTYEQFF
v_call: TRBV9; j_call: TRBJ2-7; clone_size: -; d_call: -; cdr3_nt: TGTGCCAGCAGCTATGGAGACAGTACCTACGAGCAGTACTTC; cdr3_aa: CASSYGDSTYEQYF
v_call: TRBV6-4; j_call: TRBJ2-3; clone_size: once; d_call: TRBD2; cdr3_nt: TGTGCCAGCAGTGATTCAAGCGGGGGGGCCACAGATACGCAGTATTTT; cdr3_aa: CASSDSSGGATDTQYF
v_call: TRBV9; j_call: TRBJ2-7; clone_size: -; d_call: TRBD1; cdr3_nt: TGTGCCAGCAGCCCACCGGGACAGGGCTACGAGCAGTACTTC; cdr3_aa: CASSPPGQGYEQYF
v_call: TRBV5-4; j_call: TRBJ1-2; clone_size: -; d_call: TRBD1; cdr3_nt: TGTGCCAGCAGCTTGGATGGGGGACAGGGGAACTATGGCTACACCTTC; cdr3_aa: CASSLDGGQGNYGYTF
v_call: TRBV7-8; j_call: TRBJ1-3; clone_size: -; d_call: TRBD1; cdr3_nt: TGTGCCAGCAGCCCACAGGGGGGAGTCCTGAGAGGCACCATATATTTT; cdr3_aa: CASSPQGGVLRGTIYF